This T cell receptor beta chain was captured by sequencing in a study of post-analysis software for immune sequencing data. Notes on this clonotype: Its target is not known.

After removal of 1 base from V and 3 bases from J, the junction contained 6 bases not matched to a gene. The CDR3 length is 15 residues. Researchers reported that TCR beta cDNA libraries carried unique molecular identifiers. MiXCR, applied by TCRdb to the PCR reads, yields one record per CDR3 protein. Here the sample spans almost 700,000 distinct CDR3 sequences, 59% being singletons. General study results and limits: Compared with controls, patients had more of about 5 TRBV segments, including TRBV5-6, TRBV5-1 and TRBV20-1.

The rearrangement uses TRBV12-3 or TRBV12-4 and TRBJ2-7; the match to TRBD1 covers 7 bases. This TCR was recovered from a girl between 2 and 10 years old with multiple sclerosis. What was sequenced was blood. CDR3 protein: CASSLEGASFYEQYF. As DNA, the CDR3 is TGTGCCAGCAGTTTAGAGGGGGCGAGTTTCTACGAGCAGTACTTC.